This T cell receptor (beta chain) was recorded in a study of response to subunit inactivated influenza vaccine. The study's findings and limits: New T cells are recruited in small numbers by each seasonal influenza vaccination, according to the authors' suggestion.

This clonotype was seen a handful of times. Its antigen is currently unknown. TCRdb called the RT-PCR reads again in MiXCR, with one record for every CDR3 protein. The table has under 950,000 distinct CDR3 sequences, around 20% seen once. Germline-derived CDR1 and CDR2 are SEHNR and FQNEAQ (reference sequence). The CDR3 has 13 amino acids. Between the trimmed V and J ends, which lost 7 bases and 1 base, there was a span of 10 bases. This chain links TRBV7-9 with TRBJ2-5, with unresolved D. The source was PBMCs from blood, collected less than 6 days after vaccination. The sequence was collected from a man between 45 and 60 years old who received an inactivated influenza vaccine. The CDR3 loop is CASTILSQETQYF. The CDR3 DNA sequence: TGTGCCAGCACCATATTATCCCAAGAGACCCAGTACTTC.